This TCR beta chain comes out of a study of T cells in Graves' hyperthyroidism and ophthalmopathy. About the research overall: Once the initial diagnosis was made, peripheral blood was obtained before any treatment. General observations from the study: A model using 13 V-J features told ophthalmopathy apart from stable hyperthyroidism. Clonotypes that were expanded in thyroid above 0.001 mostly appeared in blood too.

In this sample, this clonotype turned up many times. Its antigen is currently unknown. Diagnostic decisions used clinical symptoms, serum thyroxine and TRAb, thyroid ultrasound and orbital computed tomography. CDR3 size: 15 residues. Trimming cost V 1 base and J 3 bases, with 12 bases left between them. Germline V gene lookup returns CDR1 LGHDT and CDR2 YNNKEL (reference sequence). Authors of the study amplified TCR beta CDR3 regions from RNA transcripts. The primer set for the first-round RT-PCR of the TCR CDR3 was HTBI. TCRdb used MiXCR to reprocess the multiplex PCR reads, holding one entry per CDR3 protein. Seen here are about 640,000 distinct CDR3 sequences, around 15% observed once, and the top ten hold roughly an eighth.

The TCR originated in a woman between 45 and 60 years old with Graves' ophthalmopathy. The genes are TRBV3-1 and TRBJ1-2; D gene uncertain. The sample comprised blood. The CDR3 DNA follows: TGTGCCAGCAGCCAAGTATACCCAGGTGACTATGGCTACACCTTC. Translation: CASSQVYPGDYGYTF.